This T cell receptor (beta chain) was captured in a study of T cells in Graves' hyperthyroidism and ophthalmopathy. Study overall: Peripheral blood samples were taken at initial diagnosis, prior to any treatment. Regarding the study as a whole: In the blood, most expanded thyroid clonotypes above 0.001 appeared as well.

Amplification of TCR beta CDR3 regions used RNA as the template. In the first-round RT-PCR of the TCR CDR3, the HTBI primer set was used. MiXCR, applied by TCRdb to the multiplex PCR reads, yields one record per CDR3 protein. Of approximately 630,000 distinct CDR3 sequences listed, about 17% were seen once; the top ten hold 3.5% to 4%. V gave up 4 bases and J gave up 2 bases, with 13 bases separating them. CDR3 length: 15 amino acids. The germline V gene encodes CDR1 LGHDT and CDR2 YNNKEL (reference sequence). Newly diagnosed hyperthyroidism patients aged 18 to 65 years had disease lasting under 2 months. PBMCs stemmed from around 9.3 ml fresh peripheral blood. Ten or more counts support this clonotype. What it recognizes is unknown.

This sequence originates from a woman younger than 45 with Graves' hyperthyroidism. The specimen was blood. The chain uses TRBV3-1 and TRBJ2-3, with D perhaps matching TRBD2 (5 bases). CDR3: CASSLMAGPTDTQYF. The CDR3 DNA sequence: TGTGCCAGCAGCCTAATGGCGGGCCCCACAGATACGCAGTATTTT.